Listed below are T cell receptor beta chains from one sample, sequenced in a study of blood T cell repertoires in COVID-19. The protocol was immunoSEQ multiplex PCR, while the TCRdb copy is restricted to in-frame clones and leaves out a portion. The sample lists a few hundred thousand clones, more than 75% seen once, with roughly 9.4% in the top ten. The sequencing sample was made of PBMCs or T cells enriched from blood (not recorded which). These receptors were obtained from a woman aged 45-65 years who had recovered from COVID-19. Both conserved end residues are part of each CDR3. The order of the fields is D gene, J gene, V gene, clone size, CDR3 DNA, CDR3 protein. A D gene is named only where the DNA matches it firmly. Rows may omit the clone size; those that give it use once, few, many or a size class.

-,TRBJ1-5,TRBV27,-,TGTGCCACTTCTCCCGGGACTGACAATCAGCCCCAGCATTTT,CATSPGTDNQPQHF
-,TRBJ1-1,TRBV9,-,TGTGCCAGCAGCGCCGGACAGTTGAACACTGAAGCTTTCTTT,CASSAGQLNTEAFF
TRBD2,TRBJ2-1,TRBV5-1,-,TGCGCCAGCAGTAGCGGGGGGGCCGAATTTACGTTCTTC,CASSSGGAEFTFF
-,TRBJ1-2,TRBV25-1,-,TGTGCCAGCAGTGAAACTCTCGGAGGTGACTATGGCTACACCTTC,CASSETLGGDYGYTF
-,TRBJ1-1,TRBV7-9,-,TGTGCCAGCAGCTTAGGATACAGGACGGGCACTGAAGCTTTCTTT,CASSLGYRTGTEAFF
-,TRBJ1-4,TRBV3-1/TRBV3-2,-,TGTGCCAGCAGCCAATACGCGCGGGCCTCTAATGAAAAACTGTTTTTT,CASSQYARASNEKLFF
-,TRBJ2-7,TRBV6-5,-,TGTGCCAGCAGTTACTCGAGTTTCCACCCGGGAGAGGAGCAGTACTTC,CASSYSSFHPGEEQYF
TRBD1,TRBJ2-2,TRBV7-9,few,TGTGCCAGCAGCCACCGGGACAGGGACCCCGGGGAGCTGTTTTTT,CASSHRDRDPGELFF
-,TRBJ2-7,TRBV6-5,-,TGTGCCAGCAGTTCAGGGGAAGCTTACGAGCAGTACTTC,CASSSGEAYEQYF
-,TRBJ1-1,TRBV12-3/TRBV12-4,-,TGTGCCAGCAGTTTGGGGGGTGCCACTGAAGCTTTCTTT,CASSLGGATEAFF
-,TRBJ1-3,TRBV5-4,-,TGTGCCAGCAGCTTGGCCGGGACATCTGGAAACACCATATATTTT,CASSLAGTSGNTIYF
TRBD2,TRBJ2-2,TRBV11-2,-,TGTGCCAGCAGCTTAGTTACGGGGGGGCCGGGGGAGCTGTTTTTT,CASSLVTGGPGELFF
TRBD1,TRBJ1-1,TRBV23-1,few,TGCGCCAGCAGTCCGGGACAGGGGCTAAACACTGAAGCTTTCTTT,CASSPGQGLNTEAFF
TRBD1,TRBJ2-7,TRBV13,-,TGTGCCAGCAGCTTAGCAGGGGGAACCACCTACGAGCAGTACTTC,CASSLAGGTTYEQYF
-,TRBJ2-6,TRBV24-1,-,TGTGCCACCAGTGAGAGTCTATCTGGGGCCAACGTCCTGACTTTC,CATSESLSGANVLTF
-,TRBJ1-2,TRBV30,-,TGTGCCTGGAGCGTAGGGGCGGGATTAGGCTACACCTTC,CAWSVGAGLGYTF
-,TRBJ1-1,TRBV6-4,-,TGTGCCAGCAGTGACTCGAGAAAAAAAAGGAACACTGAAGCTTTCTTT,CASSDSRKKRNTEAFF
TRBD1,TRBJ1-2,TRBV19,-,TGTGCCAGTATAGCGACAGGGGCAAGCCGGCTTCGTGGCTACACCTTC,CASIATGASRLRGYTF
-,TRBJ1-5,TRBV4-1,-,TGCGCCAGCAGCCAGGGACACTTCAATCAGCCCCAGCATTTT,CASSQGHFNQPQHF
-,TRBJ1-1,TRBV16,few,TGTGCCAGCAGCCAATCGCCTACGGTGTTCTTT,CASSQSPTVFF
-,TRBJ1-2,TRBV30,-,TGTGCCTGGGTCAGCTGGGGGGTTTTCTATGGCTACACCTTC,CAWVSWGVFYGYTF
TRBD1,TRBJ2-1,TRBV7-9,-,TGTGCCAGCAGCCAGACAGGGGCCGGGGGACGGGAGCAGTTCTTC,CASSQTGAGGREQFF
TRBD1,TRBJ2-2,TRBV18,few,TGTGCCAGCTTGGGACAGCTGAACACCGGGGAGCTGTTTTTT,CASLGQLNTGELFF
TRBD1,TRBJ1-1,TRBV20-1,-,TGCAGTGCTAGTGACGACAGGGATCGTACTGAAGCTTTCTTT,CSASDDRDRTEAFF
TRBD1,TRBJ1-2,TRBV11-1,once,TGTGCCAGCAGCCTGGGACAGACAATCTTCTATGGCTACACCTTC,CASSLGQTIFYGYTF
TRBD1,TRBJ1-5,TRBV10-3,once,TGTGCCACCGATCCGGGACAGGGAATCCAGCCCCAGCATTTT,CATDPGQGIQPQHF
-,TRBJ1-1,TRBV5-1,-,TGCGCCAGCAGCAGCGGACAGCGGAACACTGAAGCTTTCTTT,CASSSGQRNTEAFF
TRBD1,TRBJ1-1,TRBV27,-,TGTGCCAGCAGTTTTGCACCTAGACAGGGGAAGATTCTAATGAACACTGAAGCTTTCTTT,CASSFAPRQGKILMNTEAFF
-,TRBJ1-1,TRBV14,-,TGTGCCAGCAGCCAACTAGGGACTTTGAACACTGAAGCTTTCTTT,CASSQLGTLNTEAFF
-,TRBJ1-1,TRBV28,-,TGTGCCAGCAGTTCCCCCTCGGCAGGGCTCCATGAAGCTTTCTTT,CASSSPSAGLHEAFF
TRBD1,TRBJ1-4,TRBV12-5,-,TGTGCTAGTGGTTTGGTACTAAGAGGACAGGGCTTTGTAGGGGGGGAACAATCAGAACTGTTTTTT,CASGLVLRGQGFVGGEQSELFF
-,TRBJ1-5,TRBV5-6,-,TGTGCCAGCAGCTCTGGACCGGGGGACAATCAGCCCCAGCATTTT,CASSSGPGDNQPQHF
-,TRBJ1-3,TRBV30,-,TGTGCCTGGAAATCGTTTGGAAACACCATATATTTT,CAWKSFGNTIYF
-,TRBJ2-7,TRBV5-1,-,TGCGCCAGCAGCGGGAGCTACGAGCAGTACTTC,CASSGSYEQYF
-,TRBJ1-1,TRBV30,-,TGTGCCTGGAGTCCCCAAGGAGGGATCGACACTGAAGCTTTCTTT,CAWSPQGGIDTEAFF
-,TRBJ1-5,TRBV4-1,-,TGCGCCAGCAGCCAAGATGCAGGGTATCCCCCTGGGGTGAGCAATCAGCCCCAGCATTTT,CASSQDAGYPPGVSNQPQHF
-,TRBJ1-4,TRBV19,-,TGTGCCAGTAGTATAGATGGGCCGACAGTATATGAAAAACTGTTTTTT,CASSIDGPTVYEKLFF
-,TRBJ2-1,TRBV7-2,-,TGTGCCAGCAGCCCCTATGATGAGCAGTTCTTC,CASSPYDEQFF
TRBD2,TRBJ2-7,TRBV25-1,-,TGTGCCAGCAGTATTCCGGGACTAGCGAACGAGCAGTACTTC,CASSIPGLANEQYF
TRBD1,TRBJ1-1,TRBV19,-,TGTGCCACCACCACAGGGGGCGCGTTGTACACTGAAGCTTTCTTT,CATTTGGALYTEAFF
TRBD1,TRBJ2-2,TRBV27,once,TGTGCCAGCAGTTACGACAGGGGCACCGGGGAGCTGTTTTTT,CASSYDRGTGELFF
-,TRBJ1-2,TRBV19,-,TGTGCCTCCCTCGGCTACACCTTC,CASLGYTF
-,TRBJ1-3,TRBV2,-,TGTGCCAGCAGTGGTAGCTCTGGAAACACCATATATTTT,CASSGSSGNTIYF
TRBD1,TRBJ1-2,TRBV10-3,-,TGTGCCATCAGTGAGTCCCCAGCAGGGGGTATAAACTATGGCTACACCTTC,CAISESPAGGINYGYTF
-,TRBJ2-5,TRBV2,-,TGTGCCAGCAGTGAAGCTTTGCTAGCTGGGGAGACCCAGTACTTC,CASSEALLAGETQYF
-,TRBJ1-6,TRBV3-1/TRBV3-2,-,TGTGCCAGCAGCCAAGGACCGGGCCTCCACTTT,CASSQGPGLHF
-,TRBJ1-2,TRBV15,-,TGTGCCACCAGCAGAGATTTGGCACAGGAGAACGGCTACACCTTC,CATSRDLAQENGYTF
-,TRBJ2-1,TRBV5-4,-,TGTGCCAGCAGCTTGGGGGGGGTGCAGAACAGCAATGAGCAGTTCTTC,CASSLGGVQNSNEQFF